This paragraph covers one T cell receptor beta chain sequence. What it binds is unknown. The CDR3 totals 14 residues. Germline loops: CDR1 MDHEN, CDR2 SYDVKM. V was trimmed by 3 bases and J by 10 bases, leaving 18 bases between them. This specimen belongs to a study of T cell clonotyping in hematopoietic cell transplantation. Study-wide points: Pathologically expanded recipient clonotypes increased progressively from day 30 to day 180 as diversity fell.

Clones were sequenced by immunoSEQ multiplex PCR, and TCRdb holds only the in-frame ones, with some missing. The data hold under 45,000 clones, with 75% to 90% observed a single time. This TCR was sampled from a woman aged 40 to 50 in good health. Some clones in this sample may be carry-over from other donors' samples. The chain links TRBV28 to TRBJ1-1, with a possible D match to TRBD1 (5 bases). Source material: peripheral blood mononuclear cells. CDR3 residues: CASSLGNSVGGAFF. In DNA form, the CDR3 reads TGTGCCAGCAGTTTGGGAAATTCCGTGGGGGGAGCTTTCTTT.